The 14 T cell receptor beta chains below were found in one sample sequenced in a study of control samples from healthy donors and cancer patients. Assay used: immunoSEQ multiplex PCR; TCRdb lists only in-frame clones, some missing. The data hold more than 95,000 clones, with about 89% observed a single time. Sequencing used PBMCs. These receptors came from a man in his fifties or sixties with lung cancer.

CDR3 residues: CASSLADGVDGYTF. DNA for the CDR3: TGTGCCAGCAGCTTAGCAGACGGAGTGGATGGCTACACCTTC. The chain combines TRBV13 with TRBJ1-2; no clear D. Between the trimmed V and J ends, which lost 1 base and 6 bases, there was a span of 12 bases. In germline, CDR1 is PRHDT, CDR2 FYEKMQ (reference sequence). The CDR3 is 14 residues long. The full variable domain, rest sourced from reference TRBV13 and TRBJ1-2, is AAGVIQSPRHLIKEKRETATLKCYPIPRHDTVYWYQQGPGQDPQFLISFYEKMQSDKGSIPDRFSAQQFSDYHSELNMSSLELGDSALYFCASSLADGVDGYTFGSGTRLTVV.

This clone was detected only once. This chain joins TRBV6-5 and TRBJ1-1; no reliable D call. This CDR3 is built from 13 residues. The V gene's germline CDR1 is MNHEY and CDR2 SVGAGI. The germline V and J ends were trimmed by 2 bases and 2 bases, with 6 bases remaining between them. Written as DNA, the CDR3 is TGTGCCAGCAGTTACCGGGGAAACACTGAAGCTTTCTTT. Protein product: CASSYRGNTEAFF.

The CDR3 DNA reads as TGTGCCAGCAGCTTCTCGATCACCGGGGAGCTGTTTTTT. Its translation is CASSFSITGELFF. This chain connects TRBV12-3 or TRBV12-4 to TRBJ2-2; D not certain. The CDR3 is 13 amino acids. Trimming shortened V by 6 bases and J by 4 bases, and 9 bases separated the two germline ends.

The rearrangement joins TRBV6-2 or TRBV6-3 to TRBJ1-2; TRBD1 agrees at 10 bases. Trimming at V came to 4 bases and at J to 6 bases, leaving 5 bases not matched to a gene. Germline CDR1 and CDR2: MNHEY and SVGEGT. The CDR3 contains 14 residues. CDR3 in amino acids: CASSFGGQGNGYTF. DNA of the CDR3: TGTGCCAGCAGTTTCGGGGGACAGGGGAATGGCTACACCTTC.

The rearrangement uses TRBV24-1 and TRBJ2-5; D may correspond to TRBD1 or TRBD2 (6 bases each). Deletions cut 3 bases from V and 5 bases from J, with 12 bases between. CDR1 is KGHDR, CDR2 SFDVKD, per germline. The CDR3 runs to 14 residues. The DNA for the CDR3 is TGTGCCACCAGTGATCTGAGGGGGGCCGAGACCCAGTACTTC. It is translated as CATSDLRGAETQYF.

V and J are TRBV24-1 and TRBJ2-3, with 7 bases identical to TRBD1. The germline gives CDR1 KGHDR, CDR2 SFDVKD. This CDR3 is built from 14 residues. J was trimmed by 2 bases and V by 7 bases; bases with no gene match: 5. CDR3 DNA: TGTGCCACCAGAGACAGGGCGAACACAGATACGCAGTATTTT. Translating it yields CATRDRANTDTQYF.

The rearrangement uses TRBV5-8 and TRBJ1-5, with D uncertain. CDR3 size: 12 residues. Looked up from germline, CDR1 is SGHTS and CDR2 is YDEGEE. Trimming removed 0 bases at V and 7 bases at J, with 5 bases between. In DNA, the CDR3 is TGTGCCAGCAGCTTGGCTGGGCAGCCCCAGCATTTT. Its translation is CASSLAGQPQHF.

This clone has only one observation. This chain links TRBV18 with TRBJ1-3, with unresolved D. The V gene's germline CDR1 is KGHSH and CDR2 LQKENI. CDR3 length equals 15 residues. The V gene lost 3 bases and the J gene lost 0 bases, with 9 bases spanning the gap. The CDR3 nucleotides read TGTGCCAGCTCACCGTACAGAGACTCTGGAAACACCATATATTTT. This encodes CASSPYRDSGNTIYF.

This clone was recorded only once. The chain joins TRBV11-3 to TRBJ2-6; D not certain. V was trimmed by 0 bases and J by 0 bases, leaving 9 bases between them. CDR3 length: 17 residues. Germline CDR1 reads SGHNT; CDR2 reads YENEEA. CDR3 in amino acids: CASSLEIVNSGANVLTF. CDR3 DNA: TGTGCCAGCAGCTTAGAGATCGTTAACTCTGGGGCCAACGTCCTGACTTTC.

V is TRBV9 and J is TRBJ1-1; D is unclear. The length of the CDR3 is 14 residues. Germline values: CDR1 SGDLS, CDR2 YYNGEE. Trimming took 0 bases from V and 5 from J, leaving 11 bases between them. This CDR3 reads CASSVESGGTEAFF. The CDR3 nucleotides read TGTGCCAGCAGCGTAGAGAGCGGAGGAACTGAAGCTTTCTTT.

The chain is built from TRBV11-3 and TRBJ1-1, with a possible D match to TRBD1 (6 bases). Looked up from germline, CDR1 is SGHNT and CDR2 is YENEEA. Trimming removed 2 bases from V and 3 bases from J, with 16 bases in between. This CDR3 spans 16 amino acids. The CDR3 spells CASSLRAGRGDTEAFF. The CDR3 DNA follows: TGTGCCAGCAGCTTAAGGGCGGGCAGGGGTGACACTGAAGCTTTCTTT. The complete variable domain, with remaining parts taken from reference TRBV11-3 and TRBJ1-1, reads EAGVVQSPRYKIIEKKQPVAFWCNPISGHNTLYWYLQNLGQGPELLIRYENEEAVDDSQLPKDRFSAERLKGVDSTLKIQPAELGDSAVYLCASSLRAGRGDTEAFFGQGTRLTVV.

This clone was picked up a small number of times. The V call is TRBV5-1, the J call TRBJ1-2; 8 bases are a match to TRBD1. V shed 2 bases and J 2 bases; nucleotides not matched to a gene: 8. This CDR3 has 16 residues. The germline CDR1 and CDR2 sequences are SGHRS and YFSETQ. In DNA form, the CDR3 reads TGCGCCAGCAGCTTTCCGACAGGGGAAGGGAACTATGGCTACACCTTC. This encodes CASSFPTGEGNYGYTF.

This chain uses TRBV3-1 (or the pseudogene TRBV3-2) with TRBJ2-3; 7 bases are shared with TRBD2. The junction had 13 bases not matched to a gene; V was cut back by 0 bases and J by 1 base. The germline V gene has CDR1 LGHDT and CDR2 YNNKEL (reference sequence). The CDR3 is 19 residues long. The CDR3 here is CASSQDTYDAGVRTDTQYF. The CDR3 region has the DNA TGTGCCAGCAGCCAAGACACCTATGACGCGGGGGTACGCACAGATACGCAGTATTTT.

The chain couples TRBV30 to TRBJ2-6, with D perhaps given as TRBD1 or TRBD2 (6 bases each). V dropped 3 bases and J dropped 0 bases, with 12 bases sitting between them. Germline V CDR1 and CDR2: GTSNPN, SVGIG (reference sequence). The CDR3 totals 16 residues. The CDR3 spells CAWRRDTRSGANVLTF. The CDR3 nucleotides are TGTGCCTGGAGGCGGGACACGCGCTCTGGGGCCAACGTCCTGACTTTC.